Sequencing of this T cell receptor beta chain was carried out in a study of T cell responses to AZD1222 COVID-19 vaccine. Notes on the study in general: Clonal diversity was possibly underestimated, and white British individuals and females predominated among donors.

Per the germline V gene, CDR1 is SGHTA and CDR2 is FQGNSA. Trimming cost V 3 bases and J 0 bases, with 8 bases left between them. The CDR3 totals 14 residues. Of note for this clone: The antigen is not known.

TCRdb's copy holds only in-frame clones and misses some; the assay was immunoSEQ multiplex PCR. Altogether tens of thousands of clones are present, about 89% being singletons, with the ten largest covering 7%. The rearrangement uses TRBV7-2 and TRBJ1-2, with D possibly being TRBD1 (5 bases). The receptor was derived from an adult in good health. The sample in question was peripheral blood, obtained on day 0 of AZD1222 vaccination. CDR3 nucleotides: TGTGCCAGCAGCTTGGGACGGGCTAACTATGGCTACACCTTC. This encodes CASSLGRANYGYTF.